This is a list of T cell receptor beta chains from one sample in a study of OX40 agonist ivuxolimab in advanced cancers. TCRdb's copy holds only in-frame clones and misses some; the assay was immunoSEQ multiplex PCR. The table lists more than 70,000 clones, around 86% of them singletons. Source: CD4+ or CD8+ T cells sorted from blood, taken in a trial of the OX40 agonist ivuxolimab. The receptors come from an adult with an advanced solid tumor such as melanoma, head and neck, liver or kidney cancer. The CDR3 runs from the conserved cysteine through the conserved F or W. D genes are given only for firm matches. Clone size appears in some rows only: once, few, many, or a class for an expanded clone.

D gene	J gene	clone size	V gene	CDR3 protein	CDR3 DNA
-	TRBJ2-5	-	TRBV6-1	CASSESVGSPETQYF	TGTGCCAGCAGTGAATCTGTTGGTTCTCCGGAGACCCAGTACTTC
-	TRBJ1-4	once	TRBV7-2	CASSLLGREEKLFF	TGTGCCAGCAGCTTATTAGGGCGAGAGGAAAAACTGTTTTTT
-	TRBJ2-1	-	TRBV20-1	CSARTHEQFF	TGCAGTGCTAGAACCCATGAGCAGTTCTTC
TRBD2	TRBJ2-3	few	TRBV6-5	CASRNSGASTDTQYF	TGTGCCAGCAGAAATAGCGGGGCTAGCACAGATACGCAGTATTTT
TRBD1	TRBJ2-2	once	TRBV5-4	CASSLGTGMSGELFF	TGTGCCAGCAGCCTCGGGACAGGGATGTCCGGGGAGCTGTTTTTT
-	TRBJ2-7	-	TRBV7-9	CASTQSSYEQYF	TGTGCCAGCACCCAGTCAAGCTACGAGCAGTACTTC
-	TRBJ1-4	-	TRBV5-1	CASSLERGNEKLFF	TGCGCCAGCAGCTTGGAGAGGGGTAATGAAAAACTGTTTTTT
TRBD1	TRBJ1-6	few	TRBV5-1	CASSSGTGGKNSPLHF	TGCGCCAGCAGCAGTGGGACAGGGGGAAAGAATTCACCCCTCCACTTT
TRBD1	TRBJ2-1	-	TRBV9	CASSEETGVGEQFF	TGTGCCAGCAGCGAAGAGACAGGGGTAGGAGAGCAGTTCTTC
-	TRBJ2-7	-	TRBV11-3	CASSLVTGYEQYF	TGTGCCAGCAGCTTAGTTACAGGATACGAGCAGTACTTC
-	TRBJ1-3	-	TRBV6-5	CASSYSDKGNTIYF	TGTGCCAGCAGTTATTCCGACAAAGGAAACACCATATATTTT
-	TRBJ2-3	few	TRBV11-3	CASSLTRNSDTQYF	TGTGCCAGCAGCTTAACCCGTAATTCAGATACGCAGTATTTT
-	TRBJ1-1	once	TRBV5-1	CASSQSEAKGTEAFF	TGCGCCAGCAGCCAGAGTGAGGCAAAGGGCACTGAAGCTTTCTTT
-	TRBJ1-5	-	TRBV2	CASSEGQNYQPQHF	TGTGCCAGCAGTGAAGGACAGAACTATCAGCCCCAGCATTTT
-	TRBJ1-1	-	TRBV7-7	CASSYQVGTEAFF	TGTGCCAGCAGCTATCAAGTTGGTACTGAAGCTTTCTTT
TRBD1	TRBJ2-7	-	TRBV28	CASSYDRGYEQYF	TGTGCCAGCAGTTATGACAGGGGGTACGAGCAGTACTTC
-	TRBJ1-4	-	TRBV28	CASSRVGATNEKLFF	TGTGCCAGCAGCCGTGTGGGGGCAACTAATGAAAAACTGTTTTTT
-	TRBJ2-2	-	TRBV2	CASREGVAGELFF	TGTGCCAGCAGGGAGGGGGTAGCCGGGGAGCTGTTTTTT
TRBD2	TRBJ2-7	-	TRBV7-9	CASSSPRTSGASSYEQYF	TGTGCCAGCAGCTCACCACGGACTAGCGGGGCATCCTCCTACGAGCAGTACTTC
-	TRBJ1-1	-	TRBV7-9	CASSLGGGLGDTEAFF	TGTGCCAGCAGCTTAGGGGGGGGGCTCGGGGACACTGAAGCTTTCTTT
-	TRBJ1-1	-	TRBV29-1	CSVVPGNTEAFF	TGCAGCGTTGTTCCGGGCAACACTGAAGCTTTCTTT
TRBD2	TRBJ2-7	-	TRBV27	CASRAPAGDNYEQYF	TGTGCCAGCAGGGCCCCAGCGGGGGATAACTACGAGCAGTACTTC
-	TRBJ1-2	-	TRBV19	CASRTDLLNGYTF	TGTGCCAGTAGAACCGATTTATTAAATGGCTACACCTTC
-	TRBJ1-6	-	TRBV30	CASHSARMGALHF	TGTGCCTCCCACTCCGCCCGGATGGGAGCCCTCCACTTT
-	TRBJ2-1	-	TRBV28	CASSFLQGRYNEQFF	TGTGCCAGCAGTTTTCTTCAGGGTCGCTACAATGAGCAGTTCTTC
-	TRBJ1-5	-	TRBV7-2	CASSLVSSPQPQHF	TGTGCCAGCAGCTTAGTATCGAGCCCTCAGCCCCAGCATTTT
TRBD1	TRBJ1-5	-	TRBV6-5	CASSSKWTGGNQPQHF	TGTGCCAGCAGTTCAAAGTGGACAGGGGGCAATCAGCCCCAGCATTTT
-	TRBJ1-5	-	TRBV11-2	CASSLEREGQPQHF	TGTGCCAGCAGCTTAGAAAGGGAAGGTCAGCCCCAGCATTTT
TRBD1	TRBJ1-4	-	TRBV28	CASSFQTGTGDEKLFF	TGTGCCAGCAGTTTCCAAACCGGGACAGGGGATGAAAAACTGTTTTTT
-	TRBJ2-7	-	TRBV28	CASSLNQGRDEQYF	TGTGCCAGCAGTTTAAATCAGGGGCGAGACGAGCAGTACTTC